The 3 T cell receptor beta chains reported below all come from one sample, sequenced in a study of beta chain features in type 1 diabetes. Sequenced material consisted of expressed TCRB transcripts (all of the isolated RNA was reverse transcribed). This table comes from immunoSEQ multiplex PCR, and its TCRdb copy is limited to in-frame clones, with some not included. The sample records fewer than 900,000 clones, 15% to 20% being singletons. Sequenced material: naive CD4+ T cells from blood. The receptors shown here come from a woman aged 18-29 years in good health.

This chain joins TRBV6-5 and TRBJ2-5; perhaps TRBD2 as D (6 bases). V was pared by 4 bases and J by 10 bases, with 16 bases between. The CDR3 runs 13 residues. Per germline, CDR1 MNHEY and CDR2 SVGAGI. The CDR3 region has the DNA TGTGCCAGCAGTTCTACGGGACTTAACGACCAGTACTTC. It codes for CASSSTGLNDQYF.

This chain joins TRBV28 and TRBJ2-5; no clear D gene. This CDR3 has 14 residues. CDR1 is MDHEN and CDR2 is SYDVKM in the germline V gene. The germline V and J ends were trimmed by 5 bases and 5 bases, with 15 bases remaining between them. The CDR3 loop reads CASSPWTRGETQYF. The CDR3, as DNA: TGTGCCAGCAGTCCGTGGACCCGTGGGGAGACCCAGTACTTC.

In its sample, this clone was seen a few times. This chain uses TRBV6-5 with TRBJ2-1; TRBD1 aligns across 7 bases. The CDR3 runs 15 residues. From germline, CDR1 is MNHEY and CDR2 SVGAGI. With 7 bases clipped from V and 0 bases from J, the junction kept 6 bases outside the gene matches. CDR3 in DNA: TGTGCCAGCAAGAGACAGGGAGCCTCCTACAATGAGCAGTTCTTC. Protein product: CASKRQGASYNEQFF.